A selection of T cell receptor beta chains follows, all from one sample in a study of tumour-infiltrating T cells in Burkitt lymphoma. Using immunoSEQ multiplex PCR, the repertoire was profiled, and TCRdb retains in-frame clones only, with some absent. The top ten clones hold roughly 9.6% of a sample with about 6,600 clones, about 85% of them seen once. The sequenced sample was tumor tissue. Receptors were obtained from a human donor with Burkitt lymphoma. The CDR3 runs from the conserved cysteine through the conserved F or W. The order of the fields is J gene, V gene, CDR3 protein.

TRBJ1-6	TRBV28	CASNRGGGHHNSPLHF
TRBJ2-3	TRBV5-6	CASSLALYSTDTQYF
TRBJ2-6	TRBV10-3	CAISETGPGANVLTF
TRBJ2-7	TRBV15	CATSRDRSYEQYF
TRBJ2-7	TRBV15	CATSREATGYNYEQYF
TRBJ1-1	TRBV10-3	CAIRGNTEAFF
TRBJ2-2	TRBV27	CASYTGKNTGELFF
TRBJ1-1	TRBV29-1	CSVDSIGQGGEAFF
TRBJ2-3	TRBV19	CASSRLFQVTDTQYF
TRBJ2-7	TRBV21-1	CASSKAGRVAFYEQYF
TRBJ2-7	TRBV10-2	CASSAGTVSSYEQYF
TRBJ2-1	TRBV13	CASSFGVGYNEQFF
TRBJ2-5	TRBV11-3	CASSASTSGRASGTQYF
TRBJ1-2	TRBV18	CASSPGQASVDTF
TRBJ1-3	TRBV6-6	CASPADPGNTIYF
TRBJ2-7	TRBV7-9	CASSPPNDYEQYF
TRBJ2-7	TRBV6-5	CASSWGRNSYEQYF
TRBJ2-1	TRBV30	CAWSDIREQFF
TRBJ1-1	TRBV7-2	CASSFTDTEAFF
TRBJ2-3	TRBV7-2	CASSSRQDPTDTQYF
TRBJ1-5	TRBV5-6	CASSLRKFNQPQHF
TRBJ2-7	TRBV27	CASSFSWQGSYEQYF
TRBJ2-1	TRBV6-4	CASSASSGSYNEQFF
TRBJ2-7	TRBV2	CASMLGGEQCF
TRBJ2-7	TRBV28	CASSHAPYEQYF
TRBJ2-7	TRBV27	CASSPRGGRSSYEQYF
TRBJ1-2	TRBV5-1	CASSLALGGNYGYTF
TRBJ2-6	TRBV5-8	CASSLGGTGANVLTF
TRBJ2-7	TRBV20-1	CSAKEVAEQYF
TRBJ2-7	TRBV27	CASSLHDLYEQYF
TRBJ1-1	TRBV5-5	CASSLGYATEAFF
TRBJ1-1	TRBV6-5	CASSRDSLNTEAFF
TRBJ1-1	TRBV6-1	CASTAGTQNTEAFF
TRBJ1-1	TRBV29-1	CSVEDQRGSSEAFF
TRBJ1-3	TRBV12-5	CASGTGTLGNTIYF
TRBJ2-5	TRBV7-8	CASSLREETQYF
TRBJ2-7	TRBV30	CAWSSSGGGGKEYF
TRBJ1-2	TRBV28	CASSQPTRDRDGGYTF
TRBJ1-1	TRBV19	CASSARQLSTEAFF
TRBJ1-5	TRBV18	CASSPEGDGQPQHF
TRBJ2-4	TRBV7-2	CASSLAMRGGGLLVKNIQYF
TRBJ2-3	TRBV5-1	CASSLDPSGGTYTDTQYF
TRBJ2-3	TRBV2	CASSSRGALTDTQYF
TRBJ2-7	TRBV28	CASSPRDRVHEQYF
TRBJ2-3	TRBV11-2	CASSLDRFGQGRTDTQYF
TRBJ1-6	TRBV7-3	CASSVKGTDSPLHF
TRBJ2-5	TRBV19	CASSIGFLTAQETQYF